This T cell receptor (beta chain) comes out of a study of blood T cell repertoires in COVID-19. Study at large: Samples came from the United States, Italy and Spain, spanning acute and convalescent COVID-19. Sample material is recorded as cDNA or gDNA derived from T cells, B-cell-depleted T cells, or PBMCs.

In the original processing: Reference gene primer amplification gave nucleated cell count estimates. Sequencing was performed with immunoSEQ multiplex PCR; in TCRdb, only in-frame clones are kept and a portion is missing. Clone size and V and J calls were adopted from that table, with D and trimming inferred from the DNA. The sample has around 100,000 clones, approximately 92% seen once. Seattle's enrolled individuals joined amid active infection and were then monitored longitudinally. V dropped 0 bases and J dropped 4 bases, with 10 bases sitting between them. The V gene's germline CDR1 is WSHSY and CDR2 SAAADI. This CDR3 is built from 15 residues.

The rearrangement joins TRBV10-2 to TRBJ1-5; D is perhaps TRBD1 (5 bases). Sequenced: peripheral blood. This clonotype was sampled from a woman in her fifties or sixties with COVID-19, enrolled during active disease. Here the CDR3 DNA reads TGCGCCAGCAGTGAGTCGATAGGGGTAAATCAGCCCCAGCATTTT. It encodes CASSESIGVNQPQHF.